A single sample is the source of the 17 T cell receptor beta chains below, sequenced in a study of T-cell reconstitution after alpha-beta-depleted transplantation in children. For TCRbeta, the library was prepared with unique molecular identifiers. TCRdb passed the PCR reads through MiXCR, listing each CDR3 protein once. The sample includes fewer than 250,000 distinct CDR3 sequences, 17% of them seen just once. Sequences were derived from PBMCs, mostly from graft donor cells, sampled 360 days after TCRalphabeta/CD19-depleted stem cell transplant. The source of these receptors is a male patient aged 2-9 years who had a stem cell transplant for acute lymphoblastic leukemia, so the T cells may come from the graft donor.

This clonotype showed up just a few times. The chain uses TRBV4-3 and TRBJ2-1, with D possibly being TRBD1 (5 bases). Deletions cut 0 bases from V and 2 bases from J, with 14 bases between. This CDR3 is 17 amino acids long. Germline values: CDR1 LGHNA, CDR2 YSLEER. CDR3 residues: CASSQEGRQAPYNEQFF. The CDR3 DNA sequence: TGCGCCAGCAGCCAAGAGGGGCGGCAGGCTCCCTACAATGAGCAGTTCTTC.

The CDR3 DNA reads TGTGCCAGCAGCCAAGAGAAGTCTAGCGGGATGGCCGATGAGCAGTTCTTC. Its protein product is CASSQEKSSGMADEQFF. The rearrangement links TRBV3-1 to TRBJ2-1, with 9 bases fitting TRBD2. After removal of 0 bases from V and 8 bases from J, the junction contained 11 bases not matched to a gene. The germline CDR1 and CDR2 sequences are LGHDT and YNNKEL (reference sequence). The length of the CDR3 is 17 residues.

The table lists this clonotype with many counts. The rearrangement uses TRBV5-1 and TRBJ2-1; the D gene could be TRBD1 or TRBD2 (5 bases each). Germline values: CDR1 SGHRS, CDR2 YFSETQ. V gave up 4 bases and J gave up 1 base, with 12 bases separating them. This CDR3 has 15 amino acids. The CDR3 reads CASSRDGPSYNEQFF. The CDR3 DNA is TGCGCCAGCAGCAGGGACGGACCTTCCTACAATGAGCAGTTCTTC.

This clonotype occurred a few times. This chain connects TRBV20-1 to TRBJ2-3, with 10 bases matching TRBD2. Trimming at V came to 0 bases and at J to 10 bases, leaving 4 bases not matched to a gene. From germline, CDR1 is DFQATT and CDR2 SNEGSKA (reference sequence). The CDR3 loop spans 13 amino acids. In DNA form, the CDR3 reads TGCAGTGCTAGAGATACTAGCGGGGCCTCGCAGTATTTT. Protein: CSARDTSGASQYF.

The table lists this clonotype with many counts. The chain recombines TRBV20-1 with TRBJ1-1; D is ambiguous. Trimming stripped 0 bases from V and 5 bases from J, with 16 bases between. Germline V gene sequence: CDR1 DFQATT, CDR2 SNEGSKA (reference sequence). This CDR3 contains 15 residues. This CDR3 is CSARDGARRVTEAFF. CDR3 nucleotides: TGCAGTGCTAGAGATGGTGCGAGGAGGGTAACTGAAGCTTTCTTT.

The CDR3: CASSFNRGSETQYF. The CDR3 DNA reads as TGTGCCAGCAGTTTCAACAGGGGGTCGGAGACCCAGTACTTC. The V gene is TRBV27, the J gene TRBJ2-5, with 8 bases that match TRBD1. V dropped 3 bases and J dropped 5; count of bases not matched to a gene: 5. Germline lookup yields CDR1 MNHEY and CDR2 SMNVEV (reference sequence). The CDR3 has 14 residues.

This clonotype was detected a few times. The chain links TRBV12-3 or TRBV12-4 to TRBJ2-2; TRBD1 aligns across 7 bases. This CDR3 comprises 16 residues. Trimming removed 5 bases from V and 5 bases from J; junction bases left unmatched: 11. CDR3 sequence reads: CASSPTTGEKTGELFF. DNA of the CDR3: TGTGCCAGCAGTCCCACAACAGGGGAGAAAACCGGGGAGCTGTTTTTT.

The V gene is TRBV27, the J gene TRBJ2-5; 7 nucleotides align to TRBD2. V lost 0 bases, J lost 5 bases, and 0 bases stayed unmatched. This CDR3 contains 13 residues. The germline V gene encodes CDR1 MNHEY and CDR2 SMNVEV (reference sequence). CDR3 residues: CASSLSGGETQYF. The CDR3 nucleotides are TGTGCCAGCAGTTTATCGGGAGGGGAGACCCAGTACTTC.

This clonotype was detected only a few times. The chain couples TRBV11-2 to TRBJ2-2; TRBD1 is a possible D gene (6 bases). This CDR3 contains 14 residues. V shed 5 bases and J shed 4 bases, with 11 bases lying between them. Germline V CDR1 and CDR2: SGHAT, FQNNGV. CDR3 sequence reads: CASSLSGVTGELFF. As DNA, the CDR3 is TGTGCCAGCAGCCTTTCAGGGGTCACCGGGGAGCTGTTTTTT.

This clonotype has ten or more counts. V is TRBV2 and J is TRBJ2-7; tentative D call: TRBD1 (6 bases). The V end was cut by 6 bases, the J end by 0 bases, with 12 bases between. The germline gives CDR1 SNHLY, CDR2 FYNNEI. CDR3 length: 14 amino acids. CDR3 nucleotide sequence: TGTGCCAGCAGAATCAGGGGCCACTCCTACGAGCAGTACTTC. This translates into CASRIRGHSYEQYF. The full variable domain, with the rest looked up from reference TRBV2 and TRBJ2-7, is EPEVTQTPSHQVTQMGQEVILRCVPISNHLYFYWYRQILGQKVEFLVSFYNNEISEKSEIFDDQFSVERPDGSNFTLKIRSTKLEDSAMYFCASRIRGHSYEQYFGPGTRLTVT.

The chain is built from TRBV20-1 and TRBJ1-1; 7 nucleotides match TRBD1. J was trimmed by 1 base and V by 4 bases; bases with no gene match: 0. The germline CDR1 and CDR2 sequences are DFQATT and SNEGSKA (reference sequence). The CDR3 totals 12 residues. In nucleotides, the CDR3 is TGCAGTGCTAACAGGGGGAACACTGAAGCTTTCTTT. Protein product: CSANRGNTEAFF.

J is TRBJ2-3 and V is TRBV6-1; 7 bases align to TRBD2. Losses at the gene ends were 7 bases for V and 1 base for J; bases not matched to a gene: 8. This CDR3 is built from 15 residues. Germline V gives CDR1 MNHNS, CDR2 SASEGT. The CDR3 DNA sequence: TGTGCCAGCAAACCAGGGACTACTCGCACAGATACGCAGTATTTT. The encoded protein is CASKPGTTRTDTQYF.

This chain uses TRBV7-4 with TRBJ2-7, with D possibly matching TRBD1 (7 bases). V dropped 5 bases and J dropped 2 bases, with 13 bases sitting between them. CDR1 and CDR2 from the germline V gene are SGHVT and SQSDAQ. The CDR3 has 14 residues. The CDR3 DNA reads TGTGCCAGCAGCGGGGGGACAGTGACCTACGAGCAGTACTTC. It specifies CASSGGTVTYEQYF.

Only a few counts were recorded for this clonotype. In nucleotides, the CDR3 is TGTGCCAGCAGTTTGGCACTAGCGACGAATGAGCAGTTCTTC. Protein: CASSLALATNEQFF. The J gene is TRBJ2-1, the V gene TRBV12-3 or TRBV12-4; TRBD2 matches at 7 bases. The CDR3 is made up of 14 amino acids. The ends lost 3 bases at V and 7 bases at J; junction bases unmatched: 6.

V gene TRBV14 combines with J gene TRBJ2-2; D might be TRBD1 (5 bases). V was clipped by 4 bases and J by 1 base, with 16 bases between them. Per the germline V gene, CDR1 is SGHDN and CDR2 is FVKESK. CDR3 length: 17 residues. CDR3 bases: TGTGCCAGCAGCCCCCGATTGGGGCAGCGGAACACCGGGGAGCTGTTTTTT. It encodes CASSPRLGQRNTGELFF.

In this sample, this clonotype turned up a few times. The chain uses TRBV5-1 and TRBJ2-1; 8 nucleotides agree with TRBD1. The V gene end was trimmed by 4 bases and the J gene end by 4 bases; junction bases not matched to a gene: 4. Germline CDR1 SGHRS, CDR2 YFSETQ. This CDR3 has 14 residues. The CDR3 protein is CASSGTGLYNEQFF. CDR3 in DNA: TGCGCCAGCAGCGGGACAGGACTTTACAATGAGCAGTTCTTC.

This clonotype has just a few counts. The J gene is TRBJ2-5, the V gene TRBV5-1; no clear D. The CDR3 is 14 residues long. Germline CDR1 SGHRS, CDR2 YFSETQ. Between the trimmed V and J ends, which lost 0 bases and 2 bases, there was a span of 8 bases. CDR3 region: CASSLVGSQETQYF. The CDR3 DNA reads as TGCGCCAGCAGCTTGGTCGGTAGTCAAGAGACCCAGTACTTC.